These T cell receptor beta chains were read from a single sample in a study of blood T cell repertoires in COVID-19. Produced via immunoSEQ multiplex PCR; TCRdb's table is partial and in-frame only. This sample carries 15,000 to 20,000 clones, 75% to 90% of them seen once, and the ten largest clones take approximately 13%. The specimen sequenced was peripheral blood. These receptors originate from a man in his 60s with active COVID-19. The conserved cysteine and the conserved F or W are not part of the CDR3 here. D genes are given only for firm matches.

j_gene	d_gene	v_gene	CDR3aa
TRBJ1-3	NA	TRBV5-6	ASSTRGDGNTIY
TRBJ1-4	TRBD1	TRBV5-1	ASSLGDRAGEKLF
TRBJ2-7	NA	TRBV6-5	ASIRGIYEQY
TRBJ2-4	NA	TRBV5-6	ASSWGRLVDIQY
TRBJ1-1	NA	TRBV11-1	ASSLLGGEAF
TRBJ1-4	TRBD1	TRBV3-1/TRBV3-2	ASSLSGTVAEKLF
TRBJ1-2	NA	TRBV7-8	ASSLVGASPYYGYT
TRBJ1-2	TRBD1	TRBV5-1	ASSETGGYGYT
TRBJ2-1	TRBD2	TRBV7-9	ASSFTLAGDGNEQF
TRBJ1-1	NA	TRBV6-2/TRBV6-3	ASSRVGMNTEAF
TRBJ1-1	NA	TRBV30	AWSVTGLMNTEAF